Following are 6 T cell receptor beta chains from one sample sequenced in a study of tissue T cells after allogeneic stem cell transplantation. The method was immunoSEQ multiplex PCR; TCRdb's version includes in-frame clones alone and lacks a portion of them. The sample includes fewer than 20,000 clones, 60% to 75% of them seen just once. The sequenced sample was spleen. These receptors were collected from a female BALB/c mouse in good health. The strain is characterized by the MHC haplotype H2-d.

The sample holds a few counts of this clone. The genes and germline here are from mouse. Sequencing ends 1 residue short of the CDR3 end; the germline J gene provides the rest. This chain connects TRBV19 to TRBJ2-7, with TRBD2 matching 8 bases. Losses at the gene ends were 1 base for V and 2 bases for J; bases not matched to a gene: 2. Germline V lookup: CDR1 FNHDT, CDR2 SITEND (reference sequence). This CDR3 is built from 14 residues. The CDR3 region is CASSISWGAYEQYF. The sequenced CDR3 bases are TGTGCCAGCAGTATATCCTGGGGGGCCTATGAACAGTAC.

This clone was detected only once. The gene names here belong to mouse. With the read ending 1 residue before the CDR3 end, the germline J gene is used to fill in that end. This sequence joins TRBV5 and TRBJ2-7; TRBD1 might be the D (5 bases). Germline-derived CDR1 and CDR2 are LGHNA and YNLKQL (reference sequence). There are 13 residues in the CDR3. Trimming pared 0 bases from V and 4 bases from J, leaving 7 bases between. This chain's CDR3 is CASSQDRQYEQYF. The covered CDR3 bases are TGTGCCAGCAGCCAAGATAGACAGTATGAACAGTAC.

A word on this clone: Any gene name here is a mouse gene name. The read comes to an end 1 residue before the CDR3 does, leaving the germline J gene to fill in the end. This sequence joins TRBV26 and TRBJ2-2, with D maybe TRBD1 (7 bases). V was trimmed by 0 bases and J by 8 bases, leaving 10 bases between them. CDR3 length: 14 amino acids. Germline CDR1 KGHPV, CDR2 FQNQEV (reference sequence). CDR3 DNA (partial): TGTGCCAGCAGTCTGTCGCAGGGGGGTGGGCAGCTCTAC. The encoded protein is CASSLSQGGGQLY. The CDR3 in full is CASSLSQGGGQLYF.

With regard to this clone: The genes are named according to mouse. Read data end 1 residue before the CDR3 end; the end is taken from the germline J gene. The chain carries TRBV2 and TRBJ2-5; 9 bases map to TRBD2. Trimming took 1 base from V and 0 from J; bases not matched to a gene: 2. In germline, CDR1 is LGHNA, CDR2 YSYQKL. This CDR3 is 16 amino acids long. The CDR3 loop reads CASSQGLGVNQDTQYF. CDR3 DNA, as far as it was read: TGTGCCAGCAGCCAAGGACTGGGGGTTAACCAAGACACCCAGTAC.

Concerning this clone: The gene names given are mouse names. The CDR3 end falls 1 residue outside the read, so it is completed with the germline J gene. The V gene is TRBV5, the J gene TRBJ1-6; 7 nucleotides line up with TRBD1. TRBJ1-6 is sorted into the ORF group, with uncertain function. Trimming took 3 bases from V and 5 from J; bases not matched to a gene: 1. Germline V gives CDR1 LGHNA, CDR2 YNLKQL (reference sequence). The CDR3 is 14 amino acids. The DNA read from the CDR3 is TGTGCCAGCAGCCAGACAGGGAATAATTCGCCCCTCTAC. Translated, it gives CASSQTGNNSPLY. The whole CDR3 protein is CASSQTGNNSPLYF.

As to this clone: These gene names are mouse names. The read stops 1 residue short of the end of the CDR3; the missing end is completed from the germline J gene. The genes are TRBV13-2 and TRBJ2-5, with TRBD2 matching 11 bases. CDR3 size: 14 residues. Germline assignment: CDR1 NNHNN and CDR2 SYGAGS (reference sequence). J gave up 5 bases and V 5 bases, and 4 bases lay outside the gene matches. The CDR3 loop is CASGPGTGGDTQYF. The sequenced CDR3 bases are TGTGCCAGCGGCCCCGGGACTGGGGGAGACACCCAGTAC.